This T cell receptor beta chain originates from a study of blood T cell repertoires in COVID-19. Original data processing: Estimates of nucleated cell counts were drawn from the amplification of reference gene primers. Here immunoSEQ multiplex PCR was the method, and the copy in TCRdb shows in-frame clones only, minus some. V, J and clone size are those of that table, while D and trimming were read from the DNA. The sample lists about 130,000 clones, around 80% occurring once. The sequencing input was PBMCs or T cells enriched from blood (not recorded which). The clonotype comes from a woman aged 45 to 65 who had recovered from COVID-19.

The CDR3 sequence is CASSLFAAGGPASYVDTQYF. For the CDR3, the DNA is TGCGCCAGCAGCTTGTTTGCAGCGGGGGGGCCCGCTTCATATGTAGATACGCAGTATTTT. The V call is TRBV5-1, the J call TRBJ2-3, with 10 bases fitting TRBD2. With 1 base clipped from V and 5 bases from J, the junction kept 19 bases outside the gene matches. CDR1 is SGHRS, CDR2 YFSETQ, per germline. The CDR3 contains 20 residues.